This TCR beta chain comes out of a study of CD8+CD57+ T cells in acquired aplastic anemia. CDR3 length: 14 residues. The V end was cut by 7 bases, the J end by 4 bases, with 16 bases between. The germline gives CDR1 LNHDA, CDR2 SQIVND (reference sequence). Investigators profiled TCR beta VDJ and CDR3 from genomic DNA template. TCRdb independently ran MiXCR on the reads; one entry per CDR3 protein. The sample has roughly 200,000 distinct CDR3 sequences, more than 60% seen once. Patients included in sequencing had previously demonstrated CD8+CD57+ cell expansion by flow cytometry. V is TRBV19 and J is TRBJ1-1; D might be TRBD1 (5 bases). This sequence was found in a human donor with aplastic anemia. Source material: sorted CD4+, CD8+, or CD8+CD57+ T cells (not recorded which) from PBMCs. The CDR3 sequence: CASTTSGGGTEAFF. CDR3 in DNA: TGTGCCAGTACCACATCGGGGGGTGGCACTGAAGCTTTCTTT.